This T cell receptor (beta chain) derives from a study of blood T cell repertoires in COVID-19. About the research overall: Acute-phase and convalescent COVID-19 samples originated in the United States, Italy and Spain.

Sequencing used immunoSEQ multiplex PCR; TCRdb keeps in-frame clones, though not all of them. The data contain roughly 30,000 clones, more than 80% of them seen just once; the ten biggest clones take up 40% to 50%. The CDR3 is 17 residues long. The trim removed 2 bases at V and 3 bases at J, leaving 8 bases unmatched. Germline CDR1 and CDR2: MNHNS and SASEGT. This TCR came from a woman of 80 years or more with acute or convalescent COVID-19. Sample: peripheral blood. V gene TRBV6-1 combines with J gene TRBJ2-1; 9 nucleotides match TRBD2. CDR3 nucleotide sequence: TGTGCCAGCAGTGAATTGCTAGCGGGATCACTCTACAATGAGCAGTTCTTC. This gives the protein CASSELLAGSLYNEQFF.